This paragraph covers one T cell receptor beta chain sequence. What it recognizes is unknown. The CDR3 runs 14 residues. CDR1 is MDHEN and CDR2 is SYDVKM in the germline V gene. V was pared by 1 base and J by 6 bases, with 10 bases between. The sample comes from a study of radiotherapy plus CTLA-4 blockade in lung cancer. Study background: Overall, around 20% of patients showed an objective response, while about 29% attained disease control. Study-wide findings and caveats: Early clone dynamics of blood T cells, plus interferon-beta, reportedly predicted response best. Blood TCR clones of tumor origin expanded after radiotherapy plus ipilimumab.

This table comes from immunoSEQ multiplex PCR, and its TCRdb copy is limited to in-frame clones, with some not included. The repertoire consists of fewer than 40,000 clones, with roughly three quarters occurring once and the leading ten covering roughly 4.5%. This sample comprised peripheral blood, obtained from a patient treated with radiotherapy plus ipilimumab. The receptor comes from a human donor with non-small cell lung cancer whose response to radiotherapy plus ipilimumab could not be evaluated. The V gene is TRBV28, the J gene TRBJ2-4, with no clear D. The CDR3 DNA sequence: TGTGCCAGCAGTTTATCCCAGCGCGTAAACATTCAGTACTTC. This sequence encodes CASSLSQRVNIQYF.